The entry below gives a single T cell receptor beta chain sequence along with its context. Its antigen is currently unknown. This record belongs to a study of blood T cells in healthy people across ages. General study results and limits: Roughly linearly, TCR beta diversity per million T cells fell as age increased.

Those donating, healthy Caucasian individuals from Russia, were aged roughly 6 to 90. At least 6 million PBMCs were isolated per sample. A second PCR of roughly 7 to 11 cycles used a sample-barcoded 5' primer and a J-beta primer mix. Each cDNA molecule was tagged by a template-switch adaptor that had 12 random nucleotides. TCRdb re-analysed the 5' RACE reads in MiXCR, keeping a single row per CDR3 protein. The table shows approximately 730,000 distinct CDR3 sequences, with roughly 50% occurring only once. Germline CDR1 and CDR2: MDHEN and SYDVKM. The V gene lost 4 bases and the J gene lost 4 bases, with 20 bases spanning the gap. This CDR3 has 17 amino acids.

The TCR was taken from a man older than 75 in good health. The chain links TRBV28 to TRBJ2-1; D might be TRBD1 or TRBD2, each matching 5 bases. Sequencing was done on a sample of blood. Written as DNA, the CDR3 is TGTGCCAGCAGTTCGATGGACCCCGGGGCGGTGTACAATGAGCAGTTCTTC. Protein sequence: CASSSMDPGAVYNEQFF.